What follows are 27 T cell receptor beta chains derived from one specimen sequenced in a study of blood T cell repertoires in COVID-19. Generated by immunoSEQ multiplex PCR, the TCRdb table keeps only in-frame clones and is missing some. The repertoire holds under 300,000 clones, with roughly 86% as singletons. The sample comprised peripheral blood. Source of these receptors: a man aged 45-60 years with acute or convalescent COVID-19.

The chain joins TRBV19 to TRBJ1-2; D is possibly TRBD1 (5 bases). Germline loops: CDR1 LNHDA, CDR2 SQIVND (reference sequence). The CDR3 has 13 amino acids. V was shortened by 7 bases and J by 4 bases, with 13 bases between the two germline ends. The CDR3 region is CASNVGGSYGYTF. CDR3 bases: TGTGCCAGTAATGTGGGGGGGAGCTATGGCTACACCTTC. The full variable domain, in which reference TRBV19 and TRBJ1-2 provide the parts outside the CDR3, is DGGITQSPKYLFRKEGQNVTLSCEQNLNHDAMYWYRQDPGQGLRLIYYSQIVNDFQKGDIAEGYSVSREKKESFPLTVTSAQKNPTAFYLCASNVGGSYGYTFGSGTRLTVV.

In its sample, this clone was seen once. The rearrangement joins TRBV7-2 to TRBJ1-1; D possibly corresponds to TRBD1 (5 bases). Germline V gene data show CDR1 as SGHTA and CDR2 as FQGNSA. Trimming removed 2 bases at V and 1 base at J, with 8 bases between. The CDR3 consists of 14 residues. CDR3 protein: CASSLQGWNTEAFF. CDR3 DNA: TGTGCCAGCAGCTTACAGGGTTGGAACACTGAAGCTTTCTTT. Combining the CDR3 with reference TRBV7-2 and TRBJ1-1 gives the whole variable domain GAGVSQSPSNKVTEKGKDVELRCDPISGHTALYWYRQSLGQGLEFLIYFQGNSAPDKSGLPSDRFSAERTGGSVSTLTIQRTQQEDSAVYLCASSLQGWNTEAFFGQGTRLTVV.

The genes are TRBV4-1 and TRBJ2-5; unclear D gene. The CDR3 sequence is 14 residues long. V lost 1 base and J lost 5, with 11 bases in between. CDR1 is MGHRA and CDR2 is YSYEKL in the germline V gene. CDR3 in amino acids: CASSQGVAQETQYF. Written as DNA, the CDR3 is TGCGCCAGCAGCCAAGGAGTAGCCCAGGAGACCCAGTACTTC.

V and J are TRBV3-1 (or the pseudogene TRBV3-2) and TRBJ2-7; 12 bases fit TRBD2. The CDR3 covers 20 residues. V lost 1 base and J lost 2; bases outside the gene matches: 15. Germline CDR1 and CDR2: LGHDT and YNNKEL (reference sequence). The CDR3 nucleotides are TGTGCCAGCAGCCAAGCCATGAGGGGACTAGCGGGCGTTCCAACCTACGAGCAGTACTTC. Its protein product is CASSQAMRGLAGVPTYEQYF.

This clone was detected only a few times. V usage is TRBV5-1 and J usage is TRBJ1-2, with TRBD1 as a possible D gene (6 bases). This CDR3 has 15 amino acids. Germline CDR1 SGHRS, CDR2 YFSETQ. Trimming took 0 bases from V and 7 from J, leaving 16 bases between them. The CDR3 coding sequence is TGCGCCAGCAGCTTGGGGTTGAACAGGGTGGCTGGCTACACCTTC. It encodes CASSLGLNRVAGYTF.

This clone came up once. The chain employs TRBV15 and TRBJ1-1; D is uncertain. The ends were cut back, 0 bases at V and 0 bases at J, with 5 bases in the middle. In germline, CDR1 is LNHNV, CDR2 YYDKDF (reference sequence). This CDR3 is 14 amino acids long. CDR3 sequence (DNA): TGTGCCACCAGCAGAGATCTCGTGAACACTGAAGCTTTCTTT. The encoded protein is CATSRDLVNTEAFF.

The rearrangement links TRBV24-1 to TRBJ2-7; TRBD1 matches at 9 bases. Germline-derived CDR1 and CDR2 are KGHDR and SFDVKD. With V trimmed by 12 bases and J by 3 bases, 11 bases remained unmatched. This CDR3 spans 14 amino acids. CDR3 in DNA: TGTGCCTCGAACCGGGACAGGGAGATCTACGAGCAGTACTTC. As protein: CASNRDREIYEQYF.

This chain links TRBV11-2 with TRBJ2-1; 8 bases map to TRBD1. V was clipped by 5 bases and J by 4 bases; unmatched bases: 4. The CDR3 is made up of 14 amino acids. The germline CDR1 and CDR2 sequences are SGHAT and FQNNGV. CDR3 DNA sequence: TGTGCCAGCAGCGGCCGGGACAGGTACAATGAGCAGTTCTTC. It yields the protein CASSGRDRYNEQFF.

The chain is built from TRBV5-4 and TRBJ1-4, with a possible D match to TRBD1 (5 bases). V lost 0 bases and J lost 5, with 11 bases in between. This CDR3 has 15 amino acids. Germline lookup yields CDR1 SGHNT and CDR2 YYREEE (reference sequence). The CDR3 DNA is TGTGCCAGCAGCTTGGAGGGCAGGGCGAATGAAAAACTGTTTTTT. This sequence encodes CASSLEGRANEKLFF.

The CDR3 coding sequence is TGTGCCACCAGTGGTGGACAGGGTCGGGAAACTGAAGCTTTCTTT. Translating gives CATSGGQGRETEAFF. The V and J genes are TRBV24-1 and TRBJ1-1, with 8 bases matching TRBD1. The junction had 9 bases not matched to a gene; V was cut back by 5 bases and J by 5 bases. In germline, CDR1 is KGHDR, CDR2 SFDVKD. The CDR3 consists of 15 residues.

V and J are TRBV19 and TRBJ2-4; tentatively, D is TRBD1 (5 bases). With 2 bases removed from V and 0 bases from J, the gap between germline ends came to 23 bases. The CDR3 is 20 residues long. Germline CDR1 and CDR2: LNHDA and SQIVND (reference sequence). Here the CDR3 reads CASSIPGLRVPRLAKNIQYF. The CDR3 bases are TGTGCCAGTAGTATACCAGGGTTGAGAGTCCCAAGACTAGCCAAAAACATTCAGTACTTC.

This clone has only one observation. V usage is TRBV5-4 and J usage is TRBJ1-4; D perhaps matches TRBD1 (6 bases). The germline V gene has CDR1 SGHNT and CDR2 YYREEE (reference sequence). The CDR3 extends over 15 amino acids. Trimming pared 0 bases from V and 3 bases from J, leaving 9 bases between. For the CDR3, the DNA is TGTGCCAGCAGCTTGGGAGGGGGAGCTAATGAAAAACTGTTTTTT. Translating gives CASSLGGGANEKLFF. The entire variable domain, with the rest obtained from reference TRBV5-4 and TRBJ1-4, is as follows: ETGVTQSPTHLIKTRGQQVTLRCSSQSGHNTVSWYQQALGQGPQFIFQYYREEENGRGNFPPRFSGLQFPNYSSELNVNALELDDSALYLCASSLGGGANEKLFFGSGTQLSVL.

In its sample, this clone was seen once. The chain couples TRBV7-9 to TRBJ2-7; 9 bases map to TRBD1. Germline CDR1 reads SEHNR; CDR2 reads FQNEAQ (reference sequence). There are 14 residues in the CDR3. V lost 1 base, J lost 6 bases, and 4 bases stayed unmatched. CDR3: CASSLVDRGGEQYF. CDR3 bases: TGTGCCAGCAGCTTAGTGGACAGGGGCGGCGAGCAGTACTTC.

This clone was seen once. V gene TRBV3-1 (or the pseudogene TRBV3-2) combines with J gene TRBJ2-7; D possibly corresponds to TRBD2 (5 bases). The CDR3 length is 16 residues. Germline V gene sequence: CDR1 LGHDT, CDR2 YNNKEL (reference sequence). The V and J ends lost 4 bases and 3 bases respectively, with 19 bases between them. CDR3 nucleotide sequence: TGTGCCAGCAGCCCGACCCGGGGAACGGTTAGCTACGAGCAGTACTTC. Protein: CASSPTRGTVSYEQYF.

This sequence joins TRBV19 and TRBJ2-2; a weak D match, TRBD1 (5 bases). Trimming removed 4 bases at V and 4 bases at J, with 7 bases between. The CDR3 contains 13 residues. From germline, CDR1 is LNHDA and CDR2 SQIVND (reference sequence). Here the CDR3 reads CASSTDSTGELFF. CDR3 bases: TGTGCCAGTAGTACCGACAGCACCGGGGAGCTGTTTTTT.

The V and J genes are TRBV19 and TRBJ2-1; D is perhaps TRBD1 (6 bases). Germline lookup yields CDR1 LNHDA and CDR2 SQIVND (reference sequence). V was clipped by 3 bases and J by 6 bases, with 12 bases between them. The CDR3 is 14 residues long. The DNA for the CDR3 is TGTGCCAGTAGTATTCCCGGGACACGCAATGAGCAGTTCTTC. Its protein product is CASSIPGTRNEQFF.

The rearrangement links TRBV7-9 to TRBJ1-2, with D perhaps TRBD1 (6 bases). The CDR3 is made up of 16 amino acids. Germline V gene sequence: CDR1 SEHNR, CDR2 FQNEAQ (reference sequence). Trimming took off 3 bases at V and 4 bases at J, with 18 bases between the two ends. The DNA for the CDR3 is TGTGCCAGCAGCTTCTCCACTAGGACAGACTCCTATGGCTACACCTTC. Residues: CASSFSTRTDSYGYTF.

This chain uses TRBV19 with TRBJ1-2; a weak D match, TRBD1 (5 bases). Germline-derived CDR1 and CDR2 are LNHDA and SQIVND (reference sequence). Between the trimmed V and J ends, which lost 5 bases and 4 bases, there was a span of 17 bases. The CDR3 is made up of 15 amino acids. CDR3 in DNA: TGTGCCAGTAGTCCGGGGGAGGAACGGATCTATGGCTACACCTTC. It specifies CASSPGEERIYGYTF.

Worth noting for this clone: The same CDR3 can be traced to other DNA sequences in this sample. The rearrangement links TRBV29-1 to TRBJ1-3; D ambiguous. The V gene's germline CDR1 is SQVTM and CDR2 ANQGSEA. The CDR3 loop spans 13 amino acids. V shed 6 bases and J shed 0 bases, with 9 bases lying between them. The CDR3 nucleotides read TGCAGCGTGGGAGGCGGCTCTGGAAACACCATATATTTT. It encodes CSVGGGSGNTIYF.

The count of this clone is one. CDR3 residues: CASSNRAGQPQHF. In nucleotides, the CDR3 is TGTGCCAGCTCGAACAGGGCAGGTCAGCCCCAGCATTTT. The J gene is TRBJ1-5, the V gene TRBV6-5; D possibly corresponds to TRBD1 (6 bases). CDR1 is MNHEY and CDR2 is SVGAGI in the germline V gene. V lost 8 bases, J lost 6 bases, and 14 bases lay in between. The CDR3 extends over 13 amino acids.

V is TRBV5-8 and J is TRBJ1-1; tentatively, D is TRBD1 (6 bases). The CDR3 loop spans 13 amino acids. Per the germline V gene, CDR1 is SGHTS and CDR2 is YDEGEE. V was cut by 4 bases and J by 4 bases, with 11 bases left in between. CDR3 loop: CASSRGHLTEAFF. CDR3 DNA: TGTGCCAGCAGCCGGGGACATCTCACTGAAGCTTTCTTT.

CDR3: CASTPGQGYTEAFF. CDR3 sequence (DNA): TGTGCCAGCACCCCGGGACAGGGGTACACTGAAGCTTTCTTT. The V gene is TRBV7-8, the J gene TRBJ1-1; 10 bases are a match to TRBD1. Trimming cost V 7 bases and J 3 bases; bases outside gene matches: 5. This CDR3 is built from 14 residues. The germline V gene encodes CDR1 SGHVS and CDR2 FQNEAQ.

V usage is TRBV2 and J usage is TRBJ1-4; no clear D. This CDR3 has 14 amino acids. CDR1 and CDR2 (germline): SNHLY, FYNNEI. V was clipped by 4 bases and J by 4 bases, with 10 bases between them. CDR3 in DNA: TGTGCCAGCAGTGCGAGAGGGTTTAATGAAAAACTGTTTTTT. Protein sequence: CASSARGFNEKLFF.

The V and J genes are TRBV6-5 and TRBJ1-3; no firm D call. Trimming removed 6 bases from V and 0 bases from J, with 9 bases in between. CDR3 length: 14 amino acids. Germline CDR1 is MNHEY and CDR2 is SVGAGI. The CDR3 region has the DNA TGTGCCAGCAGGAGACGGGGCTCTGGAAACACCATATATTTT. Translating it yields CASRRRGSGNTIYF.

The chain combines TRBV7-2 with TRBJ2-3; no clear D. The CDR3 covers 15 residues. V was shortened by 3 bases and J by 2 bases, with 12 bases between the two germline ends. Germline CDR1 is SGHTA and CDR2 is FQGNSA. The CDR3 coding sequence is TGTGCCAGCAGCTTGAGTCCGGGTCCCACAGATACGCAGTATTTT. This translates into CASSLSPGPTDTQYF. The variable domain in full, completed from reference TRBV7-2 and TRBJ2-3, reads GAGVSQSPSNKVTEKGKDVELRCDPISGHTALYWYRQSLGQGLEFLIYFQGNSAPDKSGLPSDRFSAERTGGSVSTLTIQRTQQEDSAVYLCASSLSPGPTDTQYFGPGTRLTVL.

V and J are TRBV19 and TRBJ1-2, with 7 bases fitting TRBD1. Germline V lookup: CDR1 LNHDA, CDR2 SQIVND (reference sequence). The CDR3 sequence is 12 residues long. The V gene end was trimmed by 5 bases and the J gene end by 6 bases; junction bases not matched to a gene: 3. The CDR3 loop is CASSEGADGYTF. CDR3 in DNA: TGTGCCAGTAGTGAGGGGGCGGATGGCTACACCTTC.

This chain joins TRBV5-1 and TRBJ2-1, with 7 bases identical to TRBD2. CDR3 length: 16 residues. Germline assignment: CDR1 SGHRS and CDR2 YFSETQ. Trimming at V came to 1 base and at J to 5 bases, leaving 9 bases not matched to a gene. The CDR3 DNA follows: TGCGCCAGCAGCTTGCCAGGGCTAGCGGAAGACAATGAGCAGTTCTTC. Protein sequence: CASSLPGLAEDNEQFF.